Sequencing of this T cell receptor beta chain was carried out in a study of OX40 agonist ivuxolimab in advanced cancers. Repertoires were generated with immunoSEQ multiplex PCR, while TCRdb's copy carries only in-frame clones and drops some. The sample has about 78,000 clones, approximately 84% seen once; the top ten hold about 0.4%. V gave up 2 bases and J gave up 3 bases, with 5 bases separating them. Germline V gene sequence: CDR1 SGHTA, CDR2 FQGNSA. The CDR3 extends over 12 amino acids. Sequenced here: CD4+ or CD8+ T cells sorted from blood, sampled in a trial of the OX40 agonist ivuxolimab. The chain carries TRBV7-2 and TRBJ2-7; unclear D gene. This clonotype originated in an adult with an advanced solid tumor such as melanoma, head and neck, liver or kidney cancer. CDR3 amino acids: CASSLPGYEQYF. The CDR3 coding sequence is TGTGCCAGCAGCTTACCAGGCTACGAGCAGTACTTC.